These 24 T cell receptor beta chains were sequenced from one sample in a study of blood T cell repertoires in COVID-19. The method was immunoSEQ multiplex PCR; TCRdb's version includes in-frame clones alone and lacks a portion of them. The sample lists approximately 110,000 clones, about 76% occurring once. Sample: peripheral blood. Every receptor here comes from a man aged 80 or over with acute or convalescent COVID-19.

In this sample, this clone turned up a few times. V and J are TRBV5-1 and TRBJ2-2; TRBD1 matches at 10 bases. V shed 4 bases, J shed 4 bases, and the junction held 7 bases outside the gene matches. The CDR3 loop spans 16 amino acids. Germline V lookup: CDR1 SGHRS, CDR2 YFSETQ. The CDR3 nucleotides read TGCGCCAGCAGCCACGGGACAGGGGATATCACCGGGGAGCTGTTTTTT. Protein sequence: CASSHGTGDITGELFF.

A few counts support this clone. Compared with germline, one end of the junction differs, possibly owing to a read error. The chain's CDR3 is CARSPRVGAGGGNEQFF. The CDR3 nucleotides are TGCGCCCGCAGCCCCCGAGTAGGAGCGGGGGGGGGTAATGAGCAGTTCTTC. The V gene is TRBV4-1, the J gene TRBJ2-1, with 10 bases matching TRBD2. The CDR3 totals 17 residues. The germline V gene encodes CDR1 MGHRA and CDR2 YSYEKL.

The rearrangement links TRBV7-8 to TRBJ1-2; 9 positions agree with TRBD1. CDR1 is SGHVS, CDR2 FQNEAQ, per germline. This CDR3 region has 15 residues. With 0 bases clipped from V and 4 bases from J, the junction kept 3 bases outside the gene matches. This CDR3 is CASSLAETGGYGYTF. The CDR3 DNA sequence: TGTGCCAGCAGCTTAGCAGAGACAGGGGGCTATGGCTACACCTTC.

In nucleotides, the CDR3 is TGTGCCAGCAGCGTAGCTCCGTCGCAGGTTGCTGAAGCTTTCTTT. This sequence encodes CASSVAPSQVAEAFF. This chain links TRBV9 with TRBJ1-1; D ambiguous. CDR3 length: 15 amino acids. Trimming shortened V by 0 bases and J by 6 bases, and 15 bases separated the two germline ends. Germline V lookup: CDR1 SGDLS, CDR2 YYNGEE.

As DNA, the CDR3 is TGTGCCAGCAGCTTTTCTGGCACAGATACGCAGTATTTT. It yields the protein CASSFSGTDTQYF. V gene TRBV11-1 combines with J gene TRBJ2-3, with D hard to call. Germline V CDR1 and CDR2: SGHAT, FQDESV (reference sequence). V was clipped by 3 bases and J by 1 base, with 5 bases between them. The CDR3 totals 13 residues.

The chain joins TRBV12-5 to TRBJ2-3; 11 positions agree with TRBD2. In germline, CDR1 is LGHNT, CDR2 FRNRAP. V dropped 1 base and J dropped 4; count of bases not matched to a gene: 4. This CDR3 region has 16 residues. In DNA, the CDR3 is TGTGCTAGTGGTTTGGGGATAGCGGGAGGGGCAGATACGCAGTATTTT. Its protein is CASGLGIAGGADTQYF.

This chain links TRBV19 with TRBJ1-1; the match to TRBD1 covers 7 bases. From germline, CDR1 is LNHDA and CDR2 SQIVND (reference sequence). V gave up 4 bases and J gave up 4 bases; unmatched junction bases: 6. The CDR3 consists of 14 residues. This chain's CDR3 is CASSRYRGGTEAFF. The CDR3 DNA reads TGTGCCAGTAGTAGATACAGGGGCGGCACTGAAGCTTTCTTT.

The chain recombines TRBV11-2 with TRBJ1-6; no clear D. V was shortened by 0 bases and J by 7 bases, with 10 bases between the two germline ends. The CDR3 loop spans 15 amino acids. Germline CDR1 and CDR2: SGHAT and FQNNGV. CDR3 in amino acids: CASSLDLRRNSPLHF. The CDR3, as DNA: TGTGCCAGCAGCTTAGATCTACGGAGGAATTCACCCCTCCACTTT.

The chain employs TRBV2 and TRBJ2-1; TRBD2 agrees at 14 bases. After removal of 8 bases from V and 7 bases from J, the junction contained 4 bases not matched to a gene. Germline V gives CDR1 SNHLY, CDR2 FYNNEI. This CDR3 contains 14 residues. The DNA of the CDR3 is TGTGCCAGCTTAAGGACTAGCGGGGGGAATGAGCAGTTCTTC. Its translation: CASLRTSGGNEQFF.

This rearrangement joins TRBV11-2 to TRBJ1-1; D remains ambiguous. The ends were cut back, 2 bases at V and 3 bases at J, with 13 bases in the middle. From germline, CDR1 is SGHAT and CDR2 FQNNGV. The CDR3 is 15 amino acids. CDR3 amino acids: CASSLFLRGYTEAFF. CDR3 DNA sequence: TGTGCCAGCAGCTTATTTCTCCGGGGTTACACTGAAGCTTTCTTT.

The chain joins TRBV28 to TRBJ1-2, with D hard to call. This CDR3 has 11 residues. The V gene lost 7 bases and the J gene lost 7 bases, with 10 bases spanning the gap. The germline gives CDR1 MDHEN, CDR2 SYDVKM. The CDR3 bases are TGTGCCAGCACGGGGTTCCCTGGCTACACCTTC. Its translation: CASTGFPGYTF.

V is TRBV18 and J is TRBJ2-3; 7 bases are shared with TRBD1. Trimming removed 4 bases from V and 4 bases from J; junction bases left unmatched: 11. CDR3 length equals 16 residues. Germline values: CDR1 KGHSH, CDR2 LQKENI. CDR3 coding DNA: TGTGCCAGCTCACTACTAGACAGGGCCTCCCCAGATACGCAGTATTTT. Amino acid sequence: CASSLLDRASPDTQYF.

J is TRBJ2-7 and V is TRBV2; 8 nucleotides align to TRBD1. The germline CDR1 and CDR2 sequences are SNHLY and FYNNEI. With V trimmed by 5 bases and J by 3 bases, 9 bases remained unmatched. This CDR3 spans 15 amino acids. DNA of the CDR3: TGTGCCAGCAGTACCACCGGGACAGGTCTCTACGAGCAGTACTTC. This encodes CASSTTGTGLYEQYF.

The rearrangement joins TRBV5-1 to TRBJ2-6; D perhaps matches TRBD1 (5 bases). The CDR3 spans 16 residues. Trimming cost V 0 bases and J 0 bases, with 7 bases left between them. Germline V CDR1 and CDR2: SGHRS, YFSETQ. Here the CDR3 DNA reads TGCGCCAGCAGCTTGGGACAGACCTCTGGGGCCAACGTCCTGACTTTC. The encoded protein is CASSLGQTSGANVLTF. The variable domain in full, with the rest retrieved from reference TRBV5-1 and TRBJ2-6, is KAGVTQTPRYLIKTRGQQVTLSCSPISGHRSVSWYQQTPGQGLQFLFEYFSETQRNKGNFPGRFSGRQFSNSRSEMNVSTLELGDSALYLCASSLGQTSGANVLTFGAGSRLTVL.

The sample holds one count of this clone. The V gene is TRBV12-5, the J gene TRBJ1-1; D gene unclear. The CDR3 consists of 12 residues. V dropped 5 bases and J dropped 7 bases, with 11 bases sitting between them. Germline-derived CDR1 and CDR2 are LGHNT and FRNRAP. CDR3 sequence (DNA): TGTGCTAGTGGTACCAGTGTGTATGAAGCTTTCTTT. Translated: CASGTSVYEAFF.

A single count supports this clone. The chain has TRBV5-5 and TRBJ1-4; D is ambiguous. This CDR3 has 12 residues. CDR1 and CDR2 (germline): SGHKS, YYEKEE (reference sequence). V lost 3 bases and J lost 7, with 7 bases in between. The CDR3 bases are TGTGCCAGCAGCTCCGCGGGTGAAAAACTGTTTTTT. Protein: CASSSAGEKLFF.

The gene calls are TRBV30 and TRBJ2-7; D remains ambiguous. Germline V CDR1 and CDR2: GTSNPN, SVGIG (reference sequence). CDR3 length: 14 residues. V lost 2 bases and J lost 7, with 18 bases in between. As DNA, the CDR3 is TGTGCCTGGAGTTCTTACCTCCTAACGGAGGAGCAGTACTTC. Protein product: CAWSSYLLTEEQYF.

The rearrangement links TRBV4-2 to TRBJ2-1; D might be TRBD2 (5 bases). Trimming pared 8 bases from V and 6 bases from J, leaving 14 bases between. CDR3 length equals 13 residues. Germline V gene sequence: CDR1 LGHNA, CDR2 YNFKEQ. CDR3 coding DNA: TGTGCCAGCGCTCCCGAGGGTGGCAATGAGCAGTTCTTC. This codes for CASAPEGGNEQFF.

This CDR3 reads CSVRPAGGPTGELFF. The DNA for the CDR3 is TGCAGCGTTAGACCAGCGGGAGGGCCGACCGGGGAGCTGTTTTTT. The gene calls are TRBV29-1 and TRBJ2-2; 10 bases line up with TRBD2. The CDR3 is 15 residues long. V shed 5 bases, J shed 5 bases, and the junction held 8 bases outside the gene matches. Germline V gene data show CDR1 as SQVTM and CDR2 as ANQGSEA.

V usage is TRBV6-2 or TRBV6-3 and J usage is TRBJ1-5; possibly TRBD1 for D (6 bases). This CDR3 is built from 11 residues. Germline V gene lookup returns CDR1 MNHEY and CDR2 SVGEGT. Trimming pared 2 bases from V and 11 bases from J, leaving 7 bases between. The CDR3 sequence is CASSYEGAQHF. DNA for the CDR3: TGTGCCAGCAGTTACGAGGGGGCCCAGCATTTT.

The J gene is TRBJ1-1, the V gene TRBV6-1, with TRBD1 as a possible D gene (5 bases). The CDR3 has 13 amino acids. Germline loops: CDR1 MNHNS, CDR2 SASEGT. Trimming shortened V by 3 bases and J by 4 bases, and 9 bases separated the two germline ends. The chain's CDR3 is CASSDRRGTEAFF. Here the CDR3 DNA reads TGTGCCAGCAGTGACAGGAGGGGCACTGAAGCTTTCTTT.

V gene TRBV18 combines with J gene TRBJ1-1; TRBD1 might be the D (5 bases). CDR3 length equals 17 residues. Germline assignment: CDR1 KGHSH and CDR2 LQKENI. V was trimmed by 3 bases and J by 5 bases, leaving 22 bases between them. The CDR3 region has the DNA TGTGCCAGCTCACCCCGACACGGGGGTGGGCTGGGGACTGAAGCTTTCTTT. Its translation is CASSPRHGGGLGTEAFF.

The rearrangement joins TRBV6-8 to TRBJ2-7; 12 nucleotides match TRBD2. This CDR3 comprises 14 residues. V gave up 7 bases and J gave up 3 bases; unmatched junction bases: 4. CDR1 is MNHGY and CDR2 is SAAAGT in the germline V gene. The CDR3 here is CASNVTSGSYEQYF. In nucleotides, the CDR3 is TGTGCCAGCAACGTGACTAGCGGGAGCTACGAGCAGTACTTC.

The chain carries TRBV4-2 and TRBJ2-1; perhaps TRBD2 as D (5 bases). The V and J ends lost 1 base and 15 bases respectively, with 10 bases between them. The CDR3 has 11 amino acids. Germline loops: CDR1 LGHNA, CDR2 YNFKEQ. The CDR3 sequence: CASSQVGVPFF. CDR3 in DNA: TGTGCCAGCAGCCAAGTCGGGGTTCCGTTCTTC.